There are a few counts of the clone carrying this T cell receptor beta chain. The source of the sample is a study of OX40 agonist ivuxolimab in advanced cancers. Study-wide background: Age averaged 60 years (range about 20 to 79), and 70% to 85% were male.

The CDR3 extends over 14 amino acids. Deletions cut 4 bases from V and 1 base from J, with 11 bases between. From germline, CDR1 is SGHRS and CDR2 YFSETQ. TCRdb's table, derived via immunoSEQ multiplex PCR, lists solely in-frame clones and lacks some. This table holds roughly 86,000 clones, just over 85% found once. Specimen: CD4+ or CD8+ T cells sorted from blood, collected in a trial of the OX40 agonist ivuxolimab. The receptor comes from an adult with an advanced solid tumor such as melanoma, head and neck, liver or kidney cancer. J is TRBJ1-1 and V is TRBV5-1; D remains ambiguous. CDR3 sequence: CASSTTPANTEAFF. The CDR3 DNA follows: TGCGCCAGCAGCACGACACCCGCGAACACTGAAGCTTTCTTT. Complete variable domain (other parts from reference TRBV5-1 and TRBJ1-1): KAGVTQTPRYLIKTRGQQVTLSCSPISGHRSVSWYQQTPGQGLQFLFEYFSETQRNKGNFPGRFSGRQFSNSRSEMNVSTLELGDSALYLCASSTTPANTEAFFGQGTRLTVV.